A selection of T cell receptor beta chains follows, all from one sample in a study of blood T cells in healthy people across ages. Via MiXCR, TCRdb re-called the 5' RACE reads, giving one row per CDR3 protein. The sample holds 700,000 to 850,000 distinct CDR3 sequences; around 36% are singletons and the top ten take 10% to 15%. Sequencing was performed on blood. These receptors were obtained from a man aged 18 to 29 in good health. Both conserved end residues are part of each CDR3. Each record gives: CDR3 DNA, CDR3 protein, D gene, V gene, clone size, J gene. D genes are given only for firm matches. The size of a clone is reported for some rows only, either as once, few or many, or as a class for expanded clones.

TGTGCCAGCAGCCAGAGACGAGAGCTCTATAATTCACCCCTCCACTTT CASSQRRELYNSPLHF - TRBV4-2 - TRBJ1-6
TGCAGTGCCCTCACTAGCGGGGGGCCGAATGGGCAGTTCTTC CSALTSGGPNGQFF TRBD2 TRBV20-1 - TRBJ2-1
TGTGCCAGCAGTTTAGGGGGACTAGCAGCGGAGACCCAGTACTTC CASSLGGLAAETQYF TRBD2 TRBV12-3/TRBV12-4 few TRBJ2-5
TGCAGCGTCGGGATAGCGGACCCCTACGAGCAGTACTTC CSVGIADPYEQYF - TRBV29-1 - TRBJ2-7
TGCAGTGCTGTGGGGGGGTCCTACAATGAGCAGTACTTC CSAVGGSYNEQYF TRBD2 TRBV20-1 many TRBJ2-7
TGCAGTGCTAAGGACCGGGACAGATCGTACAATGAGCAGTTCTTC CSAKDRDRSYNEQFF TRBD1 TRBV20-1 few TRBJ2-1
TGTGCCACCAGCAGAGATTTTAGCAATCAGCCCCAGCATTTT CATSRDFSNQPQHF - TRBV15 few TRBJ1-5
TGTGCCAGCACCGAGGCCCTCTATGGCTACACCTTC CASTEALYGYTF - TRBV28 - TRBJ1-2
TGTGCCAGCAGTGTGGGGGGTAGGCAGCTGAACACTGAAGCTTTCTTT CASSVGGRQLNTEAFF - TRBV25-1 few TRBJ1-1
TGTGCCAGCAGCGTTGACGACGACACCGGATGGACTGAAGCTTTCTTT CASSVDDDTGWTEAFF - TRBV9 - TRBJ1-1
TGCGCCAGCAGCTTGGATGGCCCCATGGTGACTGAAGCTTTCTTT CASSLDGPMVTEAFF - TRBV5-1 few TRBJ1-1
TGTGCCAGCAGCCCCCATTCAGGGGGCCCGTCACTGAGGACTGAAGCTTTCTTT CASSPHSGGPSLRTEAFF TRBD1 TRBV7-3 few TRBJ1-1
TGTGCCAGCAGATTGTCGGCGAACACTGAAGCTTTCTTT CASRLSANTEAFF - TRBV5-5 - TRBJ1-1
TGTGCCAGCAGTGAATTTAGGGGGGCGGAAAATTCACCCCTCCACTTT CASSEFRGAENSPLHF - TRBV25-1 - TRBJ1-6
TGCAGCGTTGGACAGGGTGATTACAATGAGCAGTTCTTC CSVGQGDYNEQFF TRBD1 TRBV29-1 many TRBJ2-1
TGTGCCAGCAGCCCGACAGGGGAAGATGAAGCTTTCTTT CASSPTGEDEAFF TRBD1 TRBV7-2 few TRBJ1-1
TGTGCCAGCAGCGGGCGGGGGAGAACTTACAATGAGCAGTTCTTC CASSGRGRTYNEQFF TRBD2 TRBV13 - TRBJ2-1
TGTGCCAGCAGTTCTCCCCCAGGGGGCACAGGGTTGGTCGCAGATACGCAGTATTTT CASSSPPGGTGLVADTQYF TRBD1 TRBV27 few TRBJ2-3